These T cell receptor beta chains were read from a single sample in a study of blood T cell repertoires in COVID-19. Measured with immunoSEQ multiplex PCR; TCRdb has only the in-frame clones, and not every one. The data hold approximately 200,000 clones, with around 84% observed a single time. Sequencing was performed on PBMCs or T cells enriched from blood (not recorded which). The receptors originated from a man between 40 and 49 years old who had recovered from COVID-19. The CDR3 runs from the conserved cysteine through the conserved F or W. The order of the fields is J gene, clone size, D gene, V gene, CDR3 protein, CDR3 DNA. D genes are given only for firm matches. Only some rows state a clone size, as once, few, many or a class for expanded clones.

j_gene: TRBJ2-7; abundance: -; d_gene: TRBD2; v_gene: TRBV11-2; CDR3aa: CASSLLLSSGGLYEQYF; CDR3nt: TGTGCCAGCAGCCTCCTACTATCTAGCGGGGGGCTCTACGAGCAGTACTTC
j_gene: TRBJ1-5; abundance: once; d_gene: -; v_gene: TRBV28; CDR3aa: CASSFLTVGDSQPQHF; CDR3nt: TGTGCCAGCAGTTTTTTGACAGTAGGGGATAGTCAGCCCCAGCATTTT
j_gene: TRBJ1-4; abundance: -; d_gene: TRBD1; v_gene: TRBV19; CDR3aa: CASSRDRGVEVFF; CDR3nt: TGTGCCAGTAGCCGGGACAGGGGCGTTGAGGTGTTTTTT
j_gene: TRBJ2-1; abundance: -; d_gene: TRBD2; v_gene: TRBV13; CDR3aa: CASSSNLGLAAYNEQFF; CDR3nt: TGTGCCAGCAGCTCCAACTTAGGTCTAGCGGCCTACAATGAGCAGTTCTTC
j_gene: TRBJ1-2; abundance: -; d_gene: -; v_gene: TRBV6-5; CDR3aa: CASTLGQFYGYTF; CDR3nt: TGTGCCAGCACGTTAGGACAGTTCTATGGCTACACCTTC
j_gene: TRBJ1-5; abundance: -; d_gene: -; v_gene: TRBV5-6; CDR3aa: CASSPGISNQPQHF; CDR3nt: TGTGCCAGCAGCCCCGGGATCAGCAATCAGCCCCAGCATTTT
j_gene: TRBJ2-7; abundance: -; d_gene: TRBD1; v_gene: TRBV16; CDR3aa: CASSPGQGFYEQYF; CDR3nt: TGTGCCAGCAGCCCGGGACAGGGGTTCTACGAGCAGTACTTC
j_gene: TRBJ1-4; abundance: -; d_gene: -; v_gene: TRBV6-1; CDR3aa: CASSDSFLATNEKLFF; CDR3nt: TGTGCCAGCAGTGATAGTTTCTTAGCAACTAATGAAAAACTGTTTTTT
j_gene: TRBJ2-1; abundance: -; d_gene: -; v_gene: TRBV7-2; CDR3aa: CASSLDWASAHNEQFF; CDR3nt: TGTGCCAGCAGCTTAGATTGGGCTAGCGCGCACAATGAGCAGTTCTTC
j_gene: TRBJ2-7; abundance: -; d_gene: -; v_gene: TRBV29-1; CDR3aa: CSAIYEQYF; CDR3nt: TGCAGCGCCATCTACGAGCAGTACTTC
j_gene: TRBJ1-5; abundance: few; d_gene: -; v_gene: TRBV6-4; CDR3aa: CASTDGTLSNQPQHF; CDR3nt: TGTGCCAGCACCGACGGGACACTTAGCAATCAGCCCCAGCATTTT
j_gene: TRBJ2-1; abundance: -; d_gene: -; v_gene: TRBV7-9; CDR3aa: CASSLGQGGEQFF; CDR3nt: TGTGCCAGCAGCTTAGGGCAGGGAGGTGAGCAGTTCTTC
j_gene: TRBJ2-7; abundance: -; d_gene: -; v_gene: TRBV15; CDR3aa: CATSREGTGSYEQYF; CDR3nt: TGTGCCACCAGCAGAGAGGGAACAGGCTCCTACGAGCAGTACTTC
j_gene: TRBJ2-7; abundance: -; d_gene: TRBD2; v_gene: TRBV27; CDR3aa: CASSLIAGGGDEQYF; CDR3nt: TGTGCCAGCAGTTTGATAGCGGGTGGGGGAGACGAGCAGTACTTC
j_gene: TRBJ1-2; abundance: -; d_gene: TRBD1; v_gene: TRBV4-1; CDR3aa: CASSQEKETGYYGYTF; CDR3nt: TGCGCCAGCAGCCAAGAAAAGGAGACAGGGTACTATGGCTACACCTTC
j_gene: TRBJ2-2; abundance: -; d_gene: -; v_gene: TRBV18; CDR3aa: CASSPPVGGAGQSNTGELFF; CDR3nt: TGTGCCAGCTCACCACCGGTCGGGGGAGCGGGCCAATCAAACACCGGGGAGCTGTTTTTT
j_gene: TRBJ1-2; abundance: -; d_gene: -; v_gene: TRBV19; CDR3aa: CASSIDMSGPTRGYTF; CDR3nt: TGTGCCAGTAGTATAGATATGTCCGGCCCCACGAGGGGCTACACCTTC
j_gene: TRBJ1-4; abundance: once; d_gene: TRBD1; v_gene: TRBV29-1; CDR3aa: CSVQGTGGANEKLFF; CDR3nt: TGCAGCGTTCAAGGGACAGGGGGTGCTAATGAAAAACTGTTTTTT
j_gene: TRBJ2-1; abundance: -; d_gene: TRBD1; v_gene: TRBV10-3; CDR3aa: CAINYGTGYEQFF; CDR3nt: TGTGCCATCAATTACGGGACAGGGTATGAGCAGTTCTTC
j_gene: TRBJ2-7; abundance: -; d_gene: -; v_gene: TRBV11-2; CDR3aa: CASSLDRGREQYF; CDR3nt: TGTGCCAGCAGCTTAGATCGTGGTCGGGAGCAGTACTTC
j_gene: TRBJ1-2; abundance: -; d_gene: -; v_gene: TRBV19; CDR3aa: CASRGRGYTF; CDR3nt: TGTGCCAGCAGGGGTAGAGGCTACACCTTC
j_gene: TRBJ2-1; abundance: -; d_gene: -; v_gene: TRBV11-2; CDR3aa: CASSLVPYREHEQFF; CDR3nt: TGTGCCAGCAGCTTAGTACCCTACAGGGAGCATGAGCAGTTCTTC
j_gene: TRBJ2-7; abundance: -; d_gene: -; v_gene: TRBV3-1/TRBV3-2; CDR3aa: CASSRRLLFEQYF; CDR3nt: TGTGCCAGCAGCCGCCGACTCCTATTCGAGCAGTACTTC
j_gene: TRBJ2-7; abundance: -; d_gene: TRBD2; v_gene: TRBV29-1; CDR3aa: CSVEDPSGGGGEQYF; CDR3nt: TGCAGCGTTGAAGATCCTAGCGGAGGCGGTGGGGAGCAGTACTTC
j_gene: TRBJ2-1; abundance: -; d_gene: TRBD2; v_gene: TRBV9; CDR3aa: CASSATSGRATGYNEQFF; CDR3nt: TGTGCCAGCAGCGCGACTAGCGGGAGGGCCACGGGATACAATGAGCAGTTCTTC
j_gene: TRBJ1-6; abundance: -; d_gene: TRBD1; v_gene: TRBV30; CDR3aa: CAWGDRESSPLHF; CDR3nt: TGTGCCTGGGGGGACAGGGAATCTTCACCCCTCCACTTT
j_gene: TRBJ1-1; abundance: -; d_gene: -; v_gene: TRBV3-1/TRBV3-2; CDR3aa: CASSQAGRGPNTEAFF; CDR3nt: TGTGCCAGCAGCCAAGCCGGGAGGGGCCCGAACACTGAAGCTTTCTTT
j_gene: TRBJ2-7; abundance: -; d_gene: -; v_gene: TRBV2; CDR3aa: CASTLGSYEQYF; CDR3nt: TGTGCCAGCACGCTCGGGTCCTACGAGCAGTACTTC
j_gene: TRBJ1-1; abundance: -; d_gene: -; v_gene: TRBV13; CDR3aa: CASSLGGEAFF; CDR3nt: TGTGCCAGCAGCTTGGGGGGTGAAGCTTTCTTT
j_gene: TRBJ2-7; abundance: medium-sized; d_gene: TRBD2; v_gene: TRBV4-3; CDR3aa: CASSQLAGEDYEQYF; CDR3nt: TGCGCCAGCAGCCAGTTAGCGGGAGAGGACTACGAGCAGTACTTC
j_gene: TRBJ2-1; abundance: -; d_gene: -; v_gene: TRBV11-3; CDR3aa: CASSSPQDSYNEQFF; CDR3nt: TGTGCCAGCAGCTCCCCCCAGGATTCCTACAATGAGCAGTTCTTC
j_gene: TRBJ2-1; abundance: -; d_gene: -; v_gene: TRBV12-3/TRBV12-4; CDR3aa: CASSWGHFNEQFF; CDR3nt: TGTGCCAGCAGTTGGGGACACTTCAATGAGCAGTTCTTC
j_gene: TRBJ2-2; abundance: -; d_gene: TRBD1; v_gene: TRBV15; CDR3aa: CATSRDYLGQGPGELFF; CDR3nt: TGTGCCACCAGCAGAGATTATTTGGGACAGGGTCCCGGGGAGCTGTTTTTT
j_gene: TRBJ1-1; abundance: -; d_gene: TRBD1; v_gene: TRBV24-1; CDR3aa: CATSAGQGVNTEAFF; CDR3nt: TGTGCCACCAGTGCGGGACAGGGGGTTAACACTGAAGCTTTCTTT
j_gene: TRBJ2-2; abundance: -; d_gene: TRBD2; v_gene: TRBV11-2; CDR3aa: CASSLLGLAGNTGELFF; CDR3nt: TGTGCCAGCAGCTTATTGGGACTAGCGGGGAACACCGGGGAGCTGTTTTTT
j_gene: TRBJ2-1; abundance: -; d_gene: -; v_gene: TRBV7-9; CDR3aa: CASSFEQPYNEQFF; CDR3nt: TGTGCCAGCAGCTTTGAACAGCCCTACAATGAGCAGTTCTTC
j_gene: TRBJ1-1; abundance: -; d_gene: -; v_gene: TRBV11-3; CDR3aa: CASSPPCGRCMNTEAFF; CDR3nt: TGTGCCAGCAGCCCACCATGTGGGCGTTGCATGAACACTGAAGCTTTCTTT
j_gene: TRBJ1-1; abundance: few; d_gene: -; v_gene: TRBV5-6; CDR3aa: CASSRGQQGTEAFF; CDR3nt: TGTGCCAGCAGCCGGGGACAACAAGGCACTGAAGCTTTCTTT
j_gene: TRBJ1-1; abundance: -; d_gene: -; v_gene: TRBV5-1; CDR3aa: CASSLEPGQEAFF; CDR3nt: TGCGCCAGCAGCCTAGAACCGGGACAAGAAGCTTTCTTT
j_gene: TRBJ1-6; abundance: -; d_gene: -; v_gene: TRBV4-1; CDR3aa: CASSQEDVIQGGSPLHF; CDR3nt: TGCGCCAGCAGCCAAGAAGATGTAATCCAGGGCGGCTCACCCCTCCACTTT
j_gene: TRBJ2-1; abundance: -; d_gene: -; v_gene: TRBV30; CDR3aa: CAWRGDTTYNEQFF; CDR3nt: TGTGCCTGGAGAGGGGACACGACCTACAATGAGCAGTTCTTC
j_gene: TRBJ2-7; abundance: -; d_gene: TRBD1; v_gene: TRBV5-1; CDR3aa: CASSLPLTGAKEQYF; CDR3nt: TGCGCCAGCAGCTTGCCCTTGACAGGGGCGAAGGAGCAGTACTTC
j_gene: TRBJ1-1; abundance: once; d_gene: -; v_gene: TRBV6-6; CDR3aa: CASSYYLYDTEAFF; CDR3nt: TGTGCCAGCAGTTACTACCTATACGACACTGAAGCTTTCTTT
j_gene: TRBJ2-2; abundance: -; d_gene: -; v_gene: TRBV15; CDR3aa: CASRRTGGTNTGELFF; CDR3nt: TGTGCCAGCAGAAGGACTGGCGGGACGAACACCGGGGAGCTGTTTTTT
j_gene: TRBJ2-1; abundance: -; d_gene: TRBD2; v_gene: TRBV3-1/TRBV3-2; CDR3aa: CASSQVGLASSEQFF; CDR3nt: TGTGCCAGCAGCCAAGTGGGACTAGCGTCATCTGAGCAGTTCTTC
j_gene: TRBJ1-2; abundance: once; d_gene: -; v_gene: TRBV5-1; CDR3aa: CASSPTGPEYGYTF; CDR3nt: TGCGCCAGCAGCCCGACAGGCCCTGAATATGGCTACACCTTC
j_gene: TRBJ2-4; abundance: -; d_gene: -; v_gene: TRBV19; CDR3aa: CASTESTILAKNIQYF; CDR3nt: TGTGCCAGTACCGAGTCGACAATTCTAGCCAAAAACATTCAGTACTTC
j_gene: TRBJ2-7; abundance: -; d_gene: -; v_gene: TRBV19; CDR3aa: CASSIDPGLTPYEQYF; CDR3nt: TGTGCCAGTAGTATAGATCCAGGACTTACTCCCTACGAGCAGTACTTC
j_gene: TRBJ2-1; abundance: -; d_gene: -; v_gene: TRBV19; CDR3aa: CASSIRGPGGEQFF; CDR3nt: TGTGCCAGTAGTATCAGGGGCCCGGGGGGTGAGCAGTTCTTC
j_gene: TRBJ1-3; abundance: once; d_gene: TRBD1; v_gene: TRBV19; CDR3aa: CASRGGQGAPSGNTIYF; CDR3nt: TGTGCCAGTAGGGGGGGGCAGGGGGCCCCCTCTGGAAACACCATATATTTT
j_gene: TRBJ1-1; abundance: -; d_gene: -; v_gene: TRBV20-1; CDR3aa: CSASPATEAFF; CDR3nt: TGCAGTGCTAGCCCCGCGACTGAAGCTTTCTTT
j_gene: TRBJ2-1; abundance: -; d_gene: TRBD2; v_gene: TRBV4-1; CDR3aa: CASKTGTSGRGVRYNEQFF; CDR3nt: TGCGCCAGCAAAACCGGGACTAGCGGGAGGGGGGTTAGATACAATGAGCAGTTCTTC
j_gene: TRBJ2-7; abundance: -; d_gene: TRBD1; v_gene: TRBV19; CDR3aa: CASSISGTGTAEQYF; CDR3nt: TGTGCCAGTAGTATCTCCGGGACAGGCACCGCCGAGCAGTACTTC